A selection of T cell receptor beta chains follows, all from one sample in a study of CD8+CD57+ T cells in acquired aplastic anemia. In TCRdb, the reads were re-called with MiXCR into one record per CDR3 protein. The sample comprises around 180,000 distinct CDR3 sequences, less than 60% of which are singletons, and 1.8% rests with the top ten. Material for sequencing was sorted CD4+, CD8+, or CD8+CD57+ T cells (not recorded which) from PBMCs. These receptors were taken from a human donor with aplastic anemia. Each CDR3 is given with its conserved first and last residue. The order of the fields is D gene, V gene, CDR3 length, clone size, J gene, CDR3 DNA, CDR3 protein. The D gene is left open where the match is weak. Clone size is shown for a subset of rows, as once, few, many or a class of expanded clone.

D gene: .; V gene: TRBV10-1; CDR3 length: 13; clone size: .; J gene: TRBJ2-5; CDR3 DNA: TGCGCCAGCAGACGAGCCCCCACAGAGACCCAGTACTTC; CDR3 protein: CASRRAPTETQYF
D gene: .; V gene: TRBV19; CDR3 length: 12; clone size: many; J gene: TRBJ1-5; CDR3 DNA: TGTTCCGTGTCCAATGGCAATCAGCCCCAGCATTTT; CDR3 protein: CSVSNGNQPQHF
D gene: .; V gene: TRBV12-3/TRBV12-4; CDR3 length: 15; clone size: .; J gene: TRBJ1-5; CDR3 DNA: TGTGCCAGCAGCCTGGGGTTGAATAGCAATCAGCCCCAGCATTTT; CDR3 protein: CASSLGLNSNQPQHF
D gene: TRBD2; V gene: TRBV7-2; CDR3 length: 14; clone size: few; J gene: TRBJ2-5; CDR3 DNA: TGTGCCAGCACTCTAGCGGGGGGGCCAGAGACCCAGTACTTC; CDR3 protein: CASTLAGGPETQYF
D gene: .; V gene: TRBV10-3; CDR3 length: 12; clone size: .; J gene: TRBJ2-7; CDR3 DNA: TGTGCCATCAGTGGTCAGGGAAACGAGCAGTACTTC; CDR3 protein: CAISGQGNEQYF
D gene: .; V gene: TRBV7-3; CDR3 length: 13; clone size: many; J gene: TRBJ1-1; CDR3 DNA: TGTGCCAGCAGTCACGACAGTGACACTGAAGCTTTCTTT; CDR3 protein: CASSHDSDTEAFF
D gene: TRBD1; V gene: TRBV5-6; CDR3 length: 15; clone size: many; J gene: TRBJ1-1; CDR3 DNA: TGTGCCAGCAGCTTGCCCCGACAGGGAGGCACTGAAGCTTTCTTT; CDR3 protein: CASSLPRQGGTEAFF
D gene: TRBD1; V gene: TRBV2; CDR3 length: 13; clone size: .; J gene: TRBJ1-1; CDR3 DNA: TGTGCCAGCAGTGTGGACAGGGGGGCTGAAGCTTTCTTT; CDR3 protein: CASSVDRGAEAFF
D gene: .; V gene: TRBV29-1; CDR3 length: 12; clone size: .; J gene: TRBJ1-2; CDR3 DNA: TGCAGCGTTGCACAGGGTGGCTATGGCTACACCTTC; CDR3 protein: CSVAQGGYGYTF
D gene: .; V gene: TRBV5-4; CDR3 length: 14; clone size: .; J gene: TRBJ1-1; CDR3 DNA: TGTGCCAGCAGCACACAGGGAATGAACACTGAAGCTTTCTTT; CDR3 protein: CASSTQGMNTEAFF
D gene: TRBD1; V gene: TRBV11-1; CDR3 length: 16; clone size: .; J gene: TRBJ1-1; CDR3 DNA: TGTGCCAGCAGCTTGATCCCAGGGGGCCGGGGTACTGAAGCTTTCTTT; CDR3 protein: CASSLIPGGRGTEAFF
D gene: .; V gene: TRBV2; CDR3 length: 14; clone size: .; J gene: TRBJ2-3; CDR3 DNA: TGTGCCAGCAGTGACACGGCCCGCACAGATACGCAGTATTTT; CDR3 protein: CASSDTARTDTQYF
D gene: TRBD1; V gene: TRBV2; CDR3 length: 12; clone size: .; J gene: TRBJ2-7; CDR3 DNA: TGTGCCAGCAGTGAGACAGGGCCCGAGCAGTACTTC; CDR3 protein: CASSETGPEQYF
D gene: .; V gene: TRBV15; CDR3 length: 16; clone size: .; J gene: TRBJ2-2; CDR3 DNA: TGTGCCACCAGCAGAGAATTCGGCACGGCAACCGGGGAGCTGTTTTTT; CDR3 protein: CATSREFGTATGELFF
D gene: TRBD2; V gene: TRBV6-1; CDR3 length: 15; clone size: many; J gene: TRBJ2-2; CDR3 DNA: TGTGCCAGCAGTGAACGGTGGGAGGGCTTCGGGGAGCTGTTTTTT; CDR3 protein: CASSERWEGFGELFF
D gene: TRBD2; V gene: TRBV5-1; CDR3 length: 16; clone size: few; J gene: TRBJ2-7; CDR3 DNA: TGCGCCAGCAGGACGTCTACCGGGACTAGCCACGGCGAGCAGTACTTC; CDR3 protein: CASRTSTGTSHGEQYF
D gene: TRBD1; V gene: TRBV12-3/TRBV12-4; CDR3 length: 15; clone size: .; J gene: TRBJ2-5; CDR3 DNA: TGTGCCAGCAGTGCACCCGGACAGGGCCAAGAGACCCAGTACTTC; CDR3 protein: CASSAPGQGQETQYF
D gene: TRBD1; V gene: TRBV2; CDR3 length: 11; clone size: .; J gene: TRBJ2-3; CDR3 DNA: TGTGCCAGCCGCCGACAGGGTACGCAGTATTTT; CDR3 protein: CASRRQGTQYF
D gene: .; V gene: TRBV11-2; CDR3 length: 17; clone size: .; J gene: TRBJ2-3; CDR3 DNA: TGTGCCAGCAGCCGAGGGCTCGGGGCGCTTAGCACAGATACGCAGTATTTT; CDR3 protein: CASSRGLGALSTDTQYF
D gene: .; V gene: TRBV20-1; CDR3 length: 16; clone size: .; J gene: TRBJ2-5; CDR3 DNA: TGCAGTGCTAGGGGATTGAAACGGAGCGACCAAGAGACCCAGTACTTC; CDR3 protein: CSARGLKRSDQETQYF
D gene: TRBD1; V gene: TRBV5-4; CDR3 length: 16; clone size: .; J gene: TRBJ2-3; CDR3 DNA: TGTGCCAGCAGCTTGCCTACAGGGGCTAGCACAGATACGCAGTATTTT; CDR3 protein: CASSLPTGASTDTQYF
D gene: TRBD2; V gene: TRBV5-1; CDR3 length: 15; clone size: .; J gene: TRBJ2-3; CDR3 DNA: TGCGCCAGCACCCGGGCGGGAGGATGGACAGATACGCAGTATTTT; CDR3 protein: CASTRAGGWTDTQYF
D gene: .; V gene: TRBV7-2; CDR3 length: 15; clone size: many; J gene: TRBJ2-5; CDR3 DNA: TGTGCCAGCAGTCCAGCCGGGAACAGTCAAGAGACCCAGTACTTC; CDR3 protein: CASSPAGNSQETQYF
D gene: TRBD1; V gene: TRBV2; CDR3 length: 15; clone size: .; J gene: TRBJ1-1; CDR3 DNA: TGTGCCAGCAGTTTGACCCAGGGGGGGTACACTGAAGCTTTCTTT; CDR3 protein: CASSLTQGGYTEAFF
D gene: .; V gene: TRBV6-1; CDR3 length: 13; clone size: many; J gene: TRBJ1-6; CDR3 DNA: TGTGCCAGCAGACAAAGACAGGATTCACCCCTCCACTTT; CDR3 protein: CASRQRQDSPLHF
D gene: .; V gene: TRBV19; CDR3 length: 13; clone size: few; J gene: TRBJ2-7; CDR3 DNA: TGTGCCAGTAGTATTTTACAGGGTCATGAGCAGTACTTC; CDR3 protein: CASSILQGHEQYF